The 4 T cell receptor beta chains below come from one sample, sequenced in a study of vaccination and CD4 T cells after COVID-19 (dated by TCRdb to between 2021 and 2024). The library was produced with PCR. The data were produced on an Illumina iSeq 100. TCR sequencing of DNA from cultured CD4+ T cells used the Oncomine TCR Beta short-read assay at the Johns Hopkins FTIC core. TCRdb passed the public sequencing reads through fastp at Q25 and MiXCR, retaining productive beta sequences. Merged by CDR3 protein, the rows form single entries marked with the most common genes and DNA. A total of tens of thousands of distinct CDR3 sequences appear in this sample, nearly 55% of them only once. The top ten clonotypes cover almost 6% of the sample. What these receptors recognize is not known. The meaning of the sample's treatment or condition label: 10-day PBMC culture with coronavirus spike peptide pools or control peptides (ViraFEST assay).

The sequenced sample was CD4+ T cells from blood, cultured in vitro. These receptors all come from a human donor who had recovered from COVID-19.

The sample holds a few counts of this clonotype. The chain recombines TRBV12-3 or TRBV12-4 with TRBJ1-5, with TRBD1 matching over 8 bases. This CDR3 spans 15 amino acids. V dropped 2 bases and J dropped 6; count of bases not matched to a gene: 6. The CDR3 protein is CASSLLGQGGQPQHF. For the CDR3, the DNA is TGTGCCAGCAGTTTACTTGGACAGGGCGGTCAGCCCCAGCATTTT.

This chain joins TRBV2 and TRBJ1-4; 10 bases are shared with TRBD1. V trimming: 5 bases; J trimming: 7 bases; junction bases outside the gene matches: 4. Germline CDR1 and CDR2: SNHLY and FYNNEI. The CDR3 is made up of 14 amino acids. This CDR3 is CASSPTGGAEKLFF. In DNA, the CDR3 is TGTGCCAGCAGTCCGACAGGGGGCGCTGAAAAACTGTTTTTT.

This clonotype has only a few counts. This chain connects TRBV12-3 or TRBV12-4 to TRBJ2-4; D call uncertain. V gave up 5 bases and J gave up 7 bases, with 24 bases separating them. This CDR3 contains 17 residues. The DNA for the CDR3 is TGTGCCAGCAGTCTCGGTCCCCAGACTCCAGCCAGGAACATTCAGTACTTC. It is translated as CASSLGPQTPARNIQYF.

The rearrangement uses TRBV6-1 and TRBJ2-7; 7 bases map to TRBD1. The CDR3 length is 14 residues. Germline V lookup: CDR1 MNHNS, CDR2 SASEGT. The ends lost 5 bases at V and 5 bases at J; junction bases unmatched: 9. The CDR3 nucleotides read TGTGCCAGCAGTCAATGGCTAGACAGGGACGAGCAGTACTTC. This sequence encodes CASSQWLDRDEQYF.